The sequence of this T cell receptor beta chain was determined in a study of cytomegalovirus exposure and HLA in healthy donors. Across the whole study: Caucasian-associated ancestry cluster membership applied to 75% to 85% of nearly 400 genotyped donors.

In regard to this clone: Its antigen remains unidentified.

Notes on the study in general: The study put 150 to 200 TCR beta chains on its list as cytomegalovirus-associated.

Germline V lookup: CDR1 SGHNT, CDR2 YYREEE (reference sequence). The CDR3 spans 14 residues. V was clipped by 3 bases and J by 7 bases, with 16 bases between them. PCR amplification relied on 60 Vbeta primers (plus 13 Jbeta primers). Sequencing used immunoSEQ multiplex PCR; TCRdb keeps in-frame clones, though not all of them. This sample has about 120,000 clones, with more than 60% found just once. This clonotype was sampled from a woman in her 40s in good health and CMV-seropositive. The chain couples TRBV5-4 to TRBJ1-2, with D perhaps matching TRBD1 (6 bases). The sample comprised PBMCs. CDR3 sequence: CASSSPGDEGGYTF. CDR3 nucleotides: TGTGCCAGCAGCTCCCCAGGGGACGAAGGTGGCTACACCTTC.